This TCR beta chain was sequenced in a study of blood T cell repertoires in COVID-19. For the study at large: The origin of the acute and convalescent COVID-19 samples was the United States, Italy and Spain. The cDNA or gDNA used as material had been derived from T cells, B-cell-depleted T cells, or PBMCs.

The CDR3 length is 13 residues. CDR1 is SQVTM, CDR2 ANQGSEA, per germline. As to this clone: Germline is not matched at one junction end, which may reflect a read error.

In the study's own analysis: Amplification of reference gene primers provided the estimated nucleated cell counts. Measured with immunoSEQ multiplex PCR; TCRdb has only the in-frame clones, and not every one. The D gene and trimming were derived from the DNA, and the V and J assignments and clone size from that table. The sample records 150,000 to 200,000 clones, around 84% being singletons. This TCR came from a man aged 45 to 65 with active or convalescent COVID-19. The chain employs TRBV29-1 and TRBJ1-5, with 9 bases aligning to TRBD1. Sequencing used peripheral blood. The CDR3 sequence: CSAGQGSSQPQHF. Here the CDR3 DNA reads TGCAGTGCTGGACAGGGGAGCAGTCAGCCCCAGCATTTT.